Each of the 21 T cell receptor beta chains below was sequenced from the same sample in a study of T-cell reconstitution after alpha-beta-depleted transplantation in children. Preparing the TCRbeta library involved the use of unique molecular identifiers. One entry per CDR3 protein, called by TCRdb with MiXCR from the PCR reads. The sample records about 200,000 distinct CDR3 sequences, around 7% being singletons. The source was PBMCs, collected before TCRalphabeta/CD19-depleted stem cell transplant. These receptors all stem from a boy aged 2 to 9 with acute lymphoblastic leukemia, due to receive a stem cell transplant.

This clonotype was recorded many times. This sequence joins TRBV6-4 and TRBJ2-3; the D gene is possibly TRBD1 (8 bases). CDR3 length equals 16 residues. V dropped 0 bases and J dropped 8 bases, with 18 bases sitting between them. Looked up from germline, CDR1 is MRHNA and CDR2 is SNTAGT. The CDR3 DNA reads TGTGCCAGCAGTGACTCGCGGGGGCCCGACAGGGGTACGCAGTATTTT. Translation: CASSDSRGPDRGTQYF.

This clonotype was seen repeatedly, ten times or more. The V gene is TRBV10-3, the J gene TRBJ2-3; no definite D call. The CDR3 spans 14 residues. Germline V gene data show CDR1 as ENHRY and CDR2 as SYGVKD. Trimming pared 0 bases from V and 1 base from J, leaving 5 bases between. This CDR3 is CAISESWGTDTQYF. In nucleotides, the CDR3 is TGTGCCATCAGTGAGTCATGGGGCACAGATACGCAGTATTTT.

The table lists this clonotype with many counts. This sequence joins TRBV12-3 or TRBV12-4 and TRBJ1-1, with D possibly TRBD1 on 6 matching bases. The CDR3 has 13 residues. V gave up 5 bases and J gave up 6 bases, with 13 bases separating them. As DNA, the CDR3 is TGTGCCAGCAGTAGACAGGAGGCAGCTGAAGCTTTCTTT. Translated, it gives CASSRQEAAEAFF.

This clonotype has only a few counts. This sequence joins TRBV20-1 and TRBJ1-1; 7 nucleotides match TRBD1. The CDR3 totals 13 residues. The germline CDR1 and CDR2 sequences are DFQATT and SNEGSKA (reference sequence). CDR3 sequence reads: CRIQGTRSTEAFF. The CDR3, as DNA: TGCAGGATACAGGGGACACGCAGCACTGAAGCTTTCTTT.

This clonotype was seen at least ten times. The rearrangement links TRBV9 to TRBJ2-7; TRBD2 agrees at 8 bases. CDR1 and CDR2 from the germline V gene are SGDLS and YYNGEE. This CDR3 contains 16 residues. Trimming cost V 4 bases and J 1 base; bases outside gene matches: 10. The CDR3 DNA sequence: TGTGCCAGCAGCCCTGGGAGCGGGGGAAGGTCCTACGAGCAGTACTTC. It yields the protein CASSPGSGGRSYEQYF.

The chain has TRBV19 and TRBJ2-2; 12 bases match TRBD2. This CDR3 spans 16 amino acids. J was trimmed by 4 bases and V by 4 bases; bases with no gene match: 4. Germline loops: CDR1 LNHDA, CDR2 SQIVND (reference sequence). In DNA, the CDR3 is TGTGCCAGTAGTAGACTAGCGGGAGTCCGCACCGGGGAGCTGTTTTTT. Translating it yields CASSRLAGVRTGELFF.

The CDR3 region is CASSRDRNSPLHF. CDR3 in DNA: TGTGCCAGCAGTCGAGACAGGAATTCACCCCTCCACTTT. V gene TRBV7-2 combines with J gene TRBJ1-6; possibly TRBD1 for D (6 bases). The CDR3 consists of 13 residues. CDR1 and CDR2 (germline): SGHTA, FQGNSA. With 6 bases removed from V and 7 bases from J, the gap between germline ends came to 10 bases.

The V gene is TRBV11-2, the J gene TRBJ2-6; weak D call: TRBD2 (6 bases). V lost 5 bases, J lost 0 bases, and 11 bases lay in between. Germline V gives CDR1 SGHAT, CDR2 FQNNGV. CDR3 size: 16 residues. The CDR3 is CASSRDGSSGANVLTF. The DNA for the CDR3 is TGTGCCAGCAGCCGGGACGGGAGCTCTGGGGCCAACGTCCTGACTTTC.

V is TRBV24-1 and J is TRBJ1-5; D is undetermined. V was shortened by 9 bases and J by 8 bases, with 13 bases between the two germline ends. The V gene's germline CDR1 is KGHDR and CDR2 SFDVKD. This CDR3 contains 12 residues. The CDR3 DNA is TGTGCCACCGAGGATAGGGAAAAGCCCCAGCATTTT. It yields the protein CATEDREKPQHF.

The sample holds a few counts of this clonotype. This chain uses TRBV20-1 with TRBJ2-5, with D maybe TRBD2 (7 bases). CDR1 and CDR2 (germline): DFQATT, SNEGSKA (reference sequence). The CDR3 runs 14 residues. With 6 bases removed from V and 2 bases from J, the gap between germline ends came to 16 bases. The CDR3 reads CSARGRGGQETQYF. CDR3 coding DNA: TGCAGTGCCCGGGGGCGGGGAGGGCAAGAGACCCAGTACTTC.

The sample holds many counts of this clonotype. The chain carries TRBV12-3 or TRBV12-4 and TRBJ2-7; 11 nucleotides match TRBD2. V lost 7 bases to trimming and J lost 5 bases; unmatched junction nucleotides: 7. The CDR3 sequence is 14 residues long. The CDR3 sequence: CASKFSGGADEQYF. DNA of the CDR3: TGTGCCAGCAAGTTTAGCGGGGGGGCAGACGAGCAGTACTTC.

This clonotype came up many times. V gene TRBV19 combines with J gene TRBJ1-1, with D tentatively TRBD1 (5 bases). CDR3 length: 17 residues. Trimming took 4 bases from V and 1 from J, leaving 19 bases between them. Germline CDR1 LNHDA, CDR2 SQIVND (reference sequence). In nucleotides, the CDR3 is TGTGCCAGTAGTACAAATTACGCGACAGAACAGAACACTGAAGCTTTCTTT. This encodes CASSTNYATEQNTEAFF.

The table lists this clonotype with a few counts. The CDR3 DNA sequence: TGTGCCAGCAGTTACGGGACGGGACCATATGGCTACACCTTC. This codes for CASSYGTGPYGYTF. The chain recombines TRBV6-2 or TRBV6-3 with TRBJ1-2, with D perhaps TRBD1 (5 bases). The CDR3 has 14 residues. The V end was cut by 2 bases, the J end by 5 bases, with 12 bases between. In germline, CDR1 is MNHEY, CDR2 SVGEGT.

This clonotype is judged medium-sized. J is TRBJ2-2 and V is TRBV7-9, with D unclear. Germline V gene lookup returns CDR1 SEHNR and CDR2 FQNEAQ (reference sequence). Trimming pared 5 bases from V and 8 bases from J, leaving 9 bases between. CDR3 size: 12 residues. The DNA of the CDR3 is TGTGCCAGCAGCGATCTCGAGGGGGAGCTGTTTTTT. Amino acids: CASSDLEGELFF.

This clonotype appeared many times. J is TRBJ1-3 and V is TRBV15; D remains unclear. The CDR3 length is 15 residues. V lost 0 bases to trimming and J lost 4 bases, with 10 bases between them. Germline assignment: CDR1 LNHNV and CDR2 YYDKDF (reference sequence). CDR3 sequence reads: CATSRDIVLGNTIYF. The CDR3, as DNA: TGTGCCACCAGCAGAGATATCGTTCTCGGAAACACCATATATTTT.

This clonotype was recorded many times. This chain uses TRBV24-1 with TRBJ2-1; D call uncertain. Germline values: CDR1 KGHDR, CDR2 SFDVKD. The V gene lost 4 bases and the J gene lost 0 bases, with 12 bases spanning the gap. The CDR3 totals 16 residues. The CDR3 sequence: CATSDPDAGSYNEQFF. In nucleotides, the CDR3 is TGTGCCACCAGTGACCCTGACGCCGGCTCCTACAATGAGCAGTTCTTC.

This clonotype was recorded many times. The CDR3 reads CASTSGGQAINQPQHF. CDR3 DNA: TGTGCCAGCACCTCGGGGGGACAGGCGATCAATCAGCCCCAGCATTTT. The gene calls are TRBV6-2 or TRBV6-3 and TRBJ1-5, with TRBD1 matching over 8 bases. Germline lookup yields CDR1 MNHEY and CDR2 SVGEGT. CDR3 length equals 16 residues. J lost 3 bases, V lost 7 bases, and 11 bases had no gene match.

V usage is TRBV25-1 and J usage is TRBJ1-1, with D unclear. From germline, CDR1 is MGHDK and CDR2 SYGVNS. Trimming took 5 bases from V and 10 from J, leaving 23 bases between them. The CDR3 is 15 amino acids. The CDR3 here is CASSPNSRHTSGAFF. In DNA, the CDR3 is TGTGCCAGCAGTCCGAACTCTAGACACACTTCGGGAGCTTTCTTT.

The table lists this clonotype with many counts. The chain has TRBV5-4 and TRBJ2-1; possible D gene TRBD1, 8 bases. Trimming took off 2 bases at V and 6 bases at J, with 15 bases between the two ends. The V gene's germline CDR1 is SGHNT and CDR2 YYREEE (reference sequence). The CDR3 runs to 15 residues. CDR3 residues: CASSLGQGGFNEQFF. CDR3 DNA sequence: TGTGCCAGCAGCTTAGGACAGGGAGGGTTCAATGAGCAGTTCTTC.

This clonotype was seen repeatedly, ten times or more. The chain has TRBV7-2 and TRBJ2-1, with 9 bases matching TRBD2. The CDR3 contains 13 residues. Looked up from germline, CDR1 is SGHTA and CDR2 is FQGNSA. With V trimmed by 5 bases and J by 12 bases, 8 bases remained unmatched. The CDR3 here is CASSGVAGVAQFF. The CDR3 DNA is TGTGCCAGCAGCGGGGTAGCGGGAGTTGCGCAGTTCTTC.

The chain recombines TRBV29-1 with TRBJ2-3, with 12 bases that match TRBD1. The CDR3 runs to 16 residues. Germline V gives CDR1 SQVTM, CDR2 ANQGSEA. CDR3 amino acids: CSTRGTGGGLADTQYF. CDR3 DNA: TGCTCCACGAGGGGGACAGGGGGCGGGTTGGCAGATACGCAGTATTTT.